The 17 T cell receptor beta chains reported below all come from one sample, sequenced in a study of T cell responses to AZD1222 COVID-19 vaccine. Data came from immunoSEQ multiplex PCR; TCRdb stores just in-frame clones and leaves some out. Of 150,000 to 200,000 clones in the sample, more than 80% were seen once. The specimen comprised peripheral blood, sampled on day 0 of AZD1222 vaccination. The receptors shown here come from an adult in good health.

The rearrangement links TRBV13 to TRBJ1-3, with D maybe TRBD1 (6 bases). The length of the CDR3 is 17 residues. The germline V gene encodes CDR1 PRHDT and CDR2 FYEKMQ (reference sequence). The germline V and J ends were trimmed by 0 bases and 1 base, with 13 bases remaining between them. As DNA, the CDR3 is TGTGCCAGCAGCTTAGGCCTGCGGGGGGCGTCTGGAAACACCATATATTTT. Its protein is CASSLGLRGASGNTIYF. Looking up the rest from reference TRBV13 and TRBJ1-3 gives the full variable domain: AAGVIQSPRHLIKEKRETATLKCYPIPRHDTVYWYQQGPGQDPQFLISFYEKMQSDKGSIPDRFSAQQFSDYHSELNMSSLELGDSALYFCASSLGLRGASGNTIYFGEGSWLTVV.

This clone was counted between two and nine times. The genes are TRBV5-1 and TRBJ1-1; unclear D gene. V was trimmed by 0 bases and J by 5 bases, leaving 14 bases between them. This CDR3 has 15 amino acids. The V gene's germline CDR1 is SGHRS and CDR2 YFSETQ. The CDR3 sequence: CASSLGASGYTEAFF. The CDR3 DNA reads TGCGCCAGCAGCTTGGGGGCCTCGGGTTATACTGAAGCTTTCTTT.

This chain joins TRBV5-1 and TRBJ2-1; D may be TRBD2 (5 bases). V lost 5 bases and J 0 bases, leaving 15 bases between the germline ends. This CDR3 region has 16 residues. CDR1 is SGHRS, CDR2 YFSETQ, per germline. The CDR3 spells CASRPGWESSYNEQFF. CDR3 bases: TGCGCCAGCAGACCCGGCTGGGAGAGCTCCTACAATGAGCAGTTCTTC.

The table lists this clone with a count of one. The V gene is TRBV6-1, the J gene TRBJ1-1; the D is unclear. The CDR3 runs to 14 residues. Germline CDR1 reads MNHNS; CDR2 reads SASEGT. The germline V and J ends were trimmed by 2 bases and 1 base, with 8 bases remaining between them. The CDR3, as DNA: TGTGCCAGCAGTGAATCCCCAGAGAACACTGAAGCTTTCTTT. Its protein product is CASSESPENTEAFF.

The chain couples TRBV2 to TRBJ2-3; D unresolved. Looked up from germline, CDR1 is SNHLY and CDR2 is FYNNEI. The V end was cut by 3 bases, the J end by 6 bases, with 7 bases between. The CDR3 covers 12 residues. The chain's CDR3 is CASSEGSDTQYF. CDR3 DNA: TGTGCCAGCAGTGAGGGGTCGGATACGCAGTATTTT.

This clone was seen a single time. The chain employs TRBV9 and TRBJ2-3; 7 nucleotides agree with TRBD1. The CDR3 runs 15 residues. The junction had 2 bases not matched to a gene; V was cut back by 1 base and J by 0 bases. CDR1 and CDR2 (germline): SGDLS, YYNGEE. The CDR3 sequence is CASSVMTGSTDTQYF. The CDR3 coding sequence is TGTGCCAGCAGCGTAATGACAGGGAGCACAGATACGCAGTATTTT.

The V and J genes are TRBV5-1 and TRBJ1-4; no clear D. The CDR3 sequence is 13 residues long. The V gene lost 5 bases and the J gene lost 5 bases, with 10 bases spanning the gap. Germline lookup yields CDR1 SGHRS and CDR2 YFSETQ. The CDR3 protein is CASSREVNEKLFF. The CDR3, as DNA: TGCGCCAGCAGTCGAGAGGTGAATGAAAAACTGTTTTTT.

The chain has TRBV7-8 and TRBJ2-2; 14 nucleotides align to TRBD2. Germline CDR1 reads SGHVS; CDR2 reads FQNEAQ. After removal of 5 bases from V and 0 bases from J, the junction contained 11 bases not matched to a gene. The length of the CDR3 is 20 residues. The CDR3 coding sequence is TGTGCCAGCAGCACACCCGGGACTAGCGGGGGAACCGCGAACACCGGGGAGCTGTTTTTT. Protein sequence: CASSTPGTSGGTANTGELFF.

The chain links TRBV4-1 to TRBJ2-1; D is possibly TRBD2 (7 bases). Germline V lookup: CDR1 MGHRA, CDR2 YSYEKL. The CDR3 has 17 residues. Trimming stripped 3 bases from V and 5 bases from J, with 20 bases between. Here the CDR3 reads CASSHPRRGGDHNEQFF. In DNA, the CDR3 is TGCGCCAGCAGCCACCCACGGAGGGGGGGGGATCACAATGAGCAGTTCTTC.

The chain uses TRBV21-1 and TRBJ2-2; the table names TRBD1, a call not compared with the DNA. TRBV21-1 is a documented pseudogene. The CDR3 spans 19 residues. CDR3 sequence reads: CASSKGYPRTGENTGELFF. CDR3 sequence (DNA): TGTGCCAGCAGCAAAGGTTACCCTCGGACAGGGGAAAACACCGGGGAGCTGTTTTTT.

V and J are TRBV9 and TRBJ2-2; D gene uncertain. V gave up 2 bases and J gave up 1 base, with 9 bases separating them. Germline V gives CDR1 SGDLS, CDR2 YYNGEE. The CDR3 loop spans 15 amino acids. The CDR3 loop reads CASSVGTQNTGELFF. Here the CDR3 DNA reads TGTGCCAGCAGCGTCGGAACACAGAACACCGGGGAGCTGTTTTTT. Full variable domain (missing parts from reference TRBV9 and TRBJ2-2): DSGVTQTPKHLITATGQRVTLRCSPRSGDLSVYWYQQSLDQGLQFLIQYYNGEERAKGNILERFSAQQFPDLHSELNLSSLELGDSALYFCASSVGTQNTGELFFGEGSRLTVL.

V usage is TRBV9 and J usage is TRBJ1-6; tentatively, D is TRBD1 (5 bases). The V and J ends lost 0 bases and 7 bases respectively, with 11 bases between them. This CDR3 is 15 amino acids long. The germline V gene has CDR1 SGDLS and CDR2 YYNGEE. In nucleotides, the CDR3 is TGTGCCAGCAGCGTAGGGCAGGGCCTCAATTCACCCCTCCACTTT. Its translation: CASSVGQGLNSPLHF.

The chain is built from TRBV6-5 and TRBJ2-5, with D unclear. Germline V gives CDR1 MNHEY, CDR2 SVGAGI. CDR3 length equals 13 residues. V lost 2 bases and J 5 bases, leaving 9 bases between the germline ends. This chain's CDR3 is CASSYVFQETQYF. The CDR3 nucleotides are TGTGCCAGCAGTTACGTGTTTCAGGAGACCCAGTACTTC.

The rearrangement links TRBV4-1 to TRBJ2-5; weak D call: TRBD2 (6 bases). Germline V gene lookup returns CDR1 MGHRA and CDR2 YSYEKL. With 0 bases removed from V and 5 bases from J, the gap between germline ends came to 19 bases. CDR3 length equals 17 residues. CDR3 region: CASSQDLLRGVSETQYF. The DNA of the CDR3 is TGCGCCAGCAGCCAAGATCTTTTGCGCGGGGTTTCCGAGACCCAGTACTTC.

This sequence joins TRBV3-1 (or the pseudogene TRBV3-2) and TRBJ1-6; 7 nucleotides match TRBD1. Losses at the gene ends were 0 bases for V and 9 bases for J; bases not matched to a gene: 11. This CDR3 has 17 amino acids. CDR1 and CDR2 (germline): LGHDT, YNNKEL (reference sequence). The CDR3 sequence: CASSQEVHRGSFSPLHF. CDR3 coding DNA: TGTGCCAGCAGCCAAGAAGTCCACAGGGGTTCCTTTTCACCCCTCCACTTT.

The chain uses TRBV12-5 and TRBJ2-3; the D is unclear. Between the trimmed V and J ends, which lost 6 bases and 2 bases, there was a span of 12 bases. The V gene's germline CDR1 is LGHNT and CDR2 FRNRAP. The CDR3 extends over 14 amino acids. CDR3 protein: CASGTGQITDTQYF. CDR3 nucleotide sequence: TGTGCTAGTGGGACTGGGCAGATCACAGATACGCAGTATTTT.

The DNA for the CDR3 is TGTGCCAGCAGCCTACTAGCGGGGAACACCGGGGAGCTGTTTTTT. Its protein is CASSLLAGNTGELFF. The chain has TRBV6-2 or TRBV6-3 and TRBJ2-2; 9 bases agree with TRBD2. Germline values: CDR1 MNHEY, CDR2 SVGEGT. The J segment lost 1 base and the V segment lost 6 bases, leaving 3 bases of the junction unmatched. The CDR3 runs to 15 residues.